A selection of T cell receptor beta chains follows, all from one sample in a study of early T cells in non-severe SARS-CoV-2 infection. From the 5' RACE reads, TCRdb called clonotypes with MiXCR, one entry per CDR3 protein. The table shows under 30,000 distinct CDR3 sequences, with 4.5% to 7% occurring only once. The sample consisted of whole blood. Every receptor here comes from an adult who was a healthcare worker with PCR-confirmed SARS-CoV-2 infection or an uninfected control (not recorded which). The CDR3 runs from the conserved cysteine through the conserved F or W. The order of the fields is CDR3 protein, CDR3 DNA, J gene, D gene, clone size, V gene. A D gene is named only where the DNA matches it firmly. Rows may omit the clone size; those that give it use once, few, many or a size class.

CASSSTADRNGYTF	TGTGCCAGCAGCTCCACGGCCGACAGGAATGGCTACACCTTC	TRBJ1-2	.	.	TRBV7-9
CASSSRGGGETQYF	TGTGCCAGCAGCTCCCGGGGTGGGGGAGAGACCCAGTACTTC	TRBJ2-5	.	.	TRBV7-6
CASSLGDGYQPQHF	TGTGCCAGCAGCTTAGGAGACGGATATCAGCCCCAGCATTTT	TRBJ1-5	.	few	TRBV11-2
CASSTYRGYEQFF	TGTGCCAGCAGTACCTACAGGGGGTATGAGCAGTTCTTC	TRBJ2-1	TRBD1	many	TRBV28
CASPQEEGNTGELFF	TGTGCCAGCCCCCAGGAGGAGGGGAACACCGGGGAGCTGTTTTTT	TRBJ2-2	.	medium-sized	TRBV18
CASSLEVTKNGELFF	TGTGCCAGCAGCTTAGAAGTGACTAAAAACGGGGAGCTGTTTTTT	TRBJ2-2	.	many	TRBV7-2
CAVQGANTGELFF	TGCGCCGTACAGGGGGCGAACACCGGGGAGCTGTTTTTT	TRBJ2-2	TRBD1	few	TRBV10-1
CASSLTGGPYTQYF	TGTGCCAGCAGCTTAACGGGGGGGCCGTATACGCAGTATTTT	TRBJ2-3	TRBD2	many	TRBV7-8
CASRFRPEMGETQYF	TGTGCCAGCAGATTTAGGCCCGAAATGGGGGAGACCCAGTACTTC	TRBJ2-5	.	.	TRBV6-2/TRBV6-3
CASSLPNEQFF	TGTGCCAGCAGCCTGCCCAATGAGCAGTTCTTC	TRBJ2-1	.	.	TRBV7-9
CATSGDPSGANVLTF	TGTGCCACCAGCGGCGATCCGTCTGGGGCCAACGTCCTGACTTTC	TRBJ2-6	.	medium-sized	TRBV15
CSAETGGTSSADTQYF	TGCAGTGCCGAGACGGGTGGGACTAGCAGCGCAGATACGCAGTATTTT	TRBJ2-3	TRBD2	few	TRBV20-1
CASSSPSSYEQYF	TGTGCCAGCAGCTCCCCGAGCTCCTACGAGCAGTACTTC	TRBJ2-7	.	many	TRBV7-9
CASSTGQITDTQYF	TGTGCCAGCAGTACGGGACAAATCACAGATACGCAGTATTTT	TRBJ2-3	.	many	TRBV11-3
CASRNRDRGRVEQYF	TGTGCCAGCAGAAACCGGGACAGGGGTCGAGTCGAGCAGTACTTC	TRBJ2-7	TRBD1	.	TRBV2
CASSDRGEQYF	TGTGCCAGCAGTGACAGGGGCGAGCAGTACTTC	TRBJ2-7	TRBD1	.	TRBV6-6
CASSTYTGPDTQYF	TGTGCCAGCAGTACATACACCGGCCCAGATACGCAGTATTTT	TRBJ2-3	.	.	TRBV6-5
CASSLEWSTDTQYF	TGCGCCAGCAGCTTGGAGTGGTCTACAGATACGCAGTATTTT	TRBJ2-3	.	few	TRBV5-1
CASSRLAGGPSNQPQHF	TGTGCCAGTAGCCGCCTGGCAGGGGGCCCCTCCAATCAGCCCCAGCATTTT	TRBJ1-5	TRBD1	.	TRBV19
CASSLGVTEAFF	TGTGCCAGCAGCTTGGGGGTCACTGAAGCTTTCTTT	TRBJ1-1	.	many	TRBV5-4
CASSLYRGLRGYTF	TGCGCCAGCAGCTTGTACAGGGGTCTGCGAGGCTACACCTTC	TRBJ1-2	TRBD1	many	TRBV5-1
CASRPGGIVSEAFF	TGTGCCAGCAGGCCAGGGGGAATCGTCTCTGAAGCTTTCTTT	TRBJ1-1	TRBD1	few	TRBV12-3/TRBV12-4
CASSYGADQRSYNEQFF	TGTGCCAGCAGTTACGGGGCGGATCAGCGCTCCTACAATGAGCAGTTCTTC	TRBJ2-1	.	many	TRBV6-2/TRBV6-3
CASSSKPTETHEQYF	TGTGCCAGCAGTTCCAAGCCCACAGAAACCCACGAGCAGTACTTC	TRBJ2-7	.	many	TRBV28
CASSQDEGYGYTF	TGTGCCAGCAGCCAAGATGAGGGATATGGCTACACCTTC	TRBJ1-2	.	many	TRBV3-1
CASNRTSGGLQETQYF	TGCGCCAGCAATAGGACTAGCGGGGGTCTACAAGAGACCCAGTACTTC	TRBJ2-5	TRBD2	.	TRBV10-1
CASSLEIFGTEAFF	TGTGCCAGCAGCTTAGAGATTTTTGGCACTGAAGCTTTCTTT	TRBJ1-1	.	few	TRBV11-2
CSAPNQRGQEETQYF	TGCAGTGCTCCGAATCAGCGGGGACAAGAAGAGACCCAGTACTTC	TRBJ2-5	.	.	TRBV20-1